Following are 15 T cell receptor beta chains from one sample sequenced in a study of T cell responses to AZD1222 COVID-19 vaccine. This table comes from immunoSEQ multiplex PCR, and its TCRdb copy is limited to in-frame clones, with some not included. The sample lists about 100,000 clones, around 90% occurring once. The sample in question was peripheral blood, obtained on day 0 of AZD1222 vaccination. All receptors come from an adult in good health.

The CDR3 DNA is TGTGCCAGCAGTTACGGACAGGGGAACACCGGGGAGCTGTTTTTT. This gives the protein CASSYGQGNTGELFF. The chain has TRBV6-5 and TRBJ2-2, with 8 positions matching TRBD1. Trimming at V came to 2 bases and at J to 1 base, leaving 0 bases not matched to a gene. The CDR3 is 15 residues long. Germline V gene lookup returns CDR1 MNHEY and CDR2 SVGAGI.

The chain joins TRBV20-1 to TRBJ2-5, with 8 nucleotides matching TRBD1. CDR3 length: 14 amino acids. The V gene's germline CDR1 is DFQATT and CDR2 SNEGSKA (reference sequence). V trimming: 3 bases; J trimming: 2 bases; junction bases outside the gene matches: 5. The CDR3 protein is CSASDRGSQETQYF. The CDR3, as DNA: TGCAGTGCTAGTGACAGGGGCTCACAAGAGACCCAGTACTTC.

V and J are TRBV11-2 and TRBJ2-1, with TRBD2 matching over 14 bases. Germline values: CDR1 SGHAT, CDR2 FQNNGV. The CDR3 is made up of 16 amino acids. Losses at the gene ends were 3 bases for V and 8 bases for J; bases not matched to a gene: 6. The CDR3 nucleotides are TGTGCCAGCAGCTTTACCGGGACTAGCGGGAGTTATGAGCAGTTCTTC. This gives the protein CASSFTGTSGSYEQFF.

CDR3 protein: CASSVDNTGELFF. The CDR3 DNA follows: TGTGCCAGCAGCGTCGACAACACCGGGGAGCTGTTTTTT. The rearrangement links TRBV9 to TRBJ2-2; D not certain. This CDR3 comprises 13 residues. The V gene's germline CDR1 is SGDLS and CDR2 YYNGEE. The ends were cut back, 2 bases at V and 2 bases at J, with 4 bases in the middle.

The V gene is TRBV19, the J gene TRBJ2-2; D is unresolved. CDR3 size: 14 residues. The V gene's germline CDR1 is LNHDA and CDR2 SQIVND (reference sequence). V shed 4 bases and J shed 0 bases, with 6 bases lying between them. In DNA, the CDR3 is TGTGCCAGTAGTAGCGCAGCGAACACCGGGGAGCTGTTTTTT. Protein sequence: CASSSAANTGELFF. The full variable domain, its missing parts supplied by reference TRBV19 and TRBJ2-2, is DGGITQSPKYLFRKEGQNVTLSCEQNLNHDAMYWYRQDPGQGLRLIYYSQIVNDFQKGDIAEGYSVSREKKESFPLTVTSAQKNPTAFYLCASSSAANTGELFFGEGSRLTVL.

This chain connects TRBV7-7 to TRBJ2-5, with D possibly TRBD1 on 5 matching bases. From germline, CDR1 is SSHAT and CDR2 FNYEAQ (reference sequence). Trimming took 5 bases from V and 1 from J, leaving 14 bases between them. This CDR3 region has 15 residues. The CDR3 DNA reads TGTGCCAGCAGCCCCCAGGGCGTGGCCCAAGAGACCCAGTACTTC. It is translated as CASSPQGVAQETQYF.

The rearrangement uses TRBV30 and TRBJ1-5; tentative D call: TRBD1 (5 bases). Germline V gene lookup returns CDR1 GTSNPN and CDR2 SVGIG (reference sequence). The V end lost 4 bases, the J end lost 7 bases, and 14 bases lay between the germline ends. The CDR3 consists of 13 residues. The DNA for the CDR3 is TGTGCCTGGAATAGGGGCAGTCGGCAGCCCCAGCATTTT. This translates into CAWNRGSRQPQHF.

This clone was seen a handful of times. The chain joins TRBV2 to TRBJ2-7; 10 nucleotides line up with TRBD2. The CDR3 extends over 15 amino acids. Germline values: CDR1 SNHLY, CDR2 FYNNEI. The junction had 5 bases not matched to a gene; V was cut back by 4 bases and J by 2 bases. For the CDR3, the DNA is TGTGCCAGCAGTGGGGCAGCGGGAGGGCCCTACGAGCAGTACTTC. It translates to CASSGAAGGPYEQYF. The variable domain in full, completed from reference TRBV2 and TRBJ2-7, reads EPEVTQTPSHQVTQMGQEVILRCVPISNHLYFYWYRQILGQKVEFLVSFYNNEISEKSEIFDDQFSVERPDGSNFTLKIRSTKLEDSAMYFCASSGAAGGPYEQYFGPGTRLTVT.

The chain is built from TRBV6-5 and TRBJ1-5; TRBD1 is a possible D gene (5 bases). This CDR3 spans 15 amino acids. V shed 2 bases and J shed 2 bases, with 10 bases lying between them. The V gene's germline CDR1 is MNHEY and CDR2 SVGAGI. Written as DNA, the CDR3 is TGTGCCAGCAGTTACGGCCCGGGGGGCAATCAGCCCCAGCATTTT. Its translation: CASSYGPGGNQPQHF.

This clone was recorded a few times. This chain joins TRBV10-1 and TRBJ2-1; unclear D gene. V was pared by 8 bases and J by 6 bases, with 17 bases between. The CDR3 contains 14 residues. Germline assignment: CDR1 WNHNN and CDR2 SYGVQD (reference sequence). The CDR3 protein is CASRAGGPSNEQFF. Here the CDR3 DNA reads TGCGCCAGCCGAGCCGGCGGACCAAGCAATGAGCAGTTCTTC.

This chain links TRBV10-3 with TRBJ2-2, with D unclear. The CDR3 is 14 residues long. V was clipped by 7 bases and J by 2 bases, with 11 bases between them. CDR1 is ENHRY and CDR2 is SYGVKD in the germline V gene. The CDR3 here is CAIILYSNTGELFF. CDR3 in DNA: TGTGCCATCATTCTGTACTCCAACACCGGGGAGCTGTTTTTT.

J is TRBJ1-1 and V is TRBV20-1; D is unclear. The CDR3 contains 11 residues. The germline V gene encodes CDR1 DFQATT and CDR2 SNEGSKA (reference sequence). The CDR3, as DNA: TGCAGCCTTCGGGGGAACACTGAAGCTTTCTTT. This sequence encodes CSLRGNTEAFF.

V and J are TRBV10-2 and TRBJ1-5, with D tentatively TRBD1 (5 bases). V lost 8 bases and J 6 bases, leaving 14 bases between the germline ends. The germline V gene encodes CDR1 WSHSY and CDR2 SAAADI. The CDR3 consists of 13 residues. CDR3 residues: CASRGVLGQPQHF. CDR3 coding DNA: TGCGCCAGCCGGGGGGTTTTGGGTCAGCCCCAGCATTTT.

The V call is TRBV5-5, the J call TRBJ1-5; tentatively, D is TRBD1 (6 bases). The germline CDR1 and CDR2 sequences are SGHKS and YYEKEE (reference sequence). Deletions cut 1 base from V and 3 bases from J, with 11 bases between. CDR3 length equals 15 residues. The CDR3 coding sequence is TGTGCCAGCAGCTTGCGAGGGGGATCCAATCAGCCCCAGCATTTT. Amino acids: CASSLRGGSNQPQHF.

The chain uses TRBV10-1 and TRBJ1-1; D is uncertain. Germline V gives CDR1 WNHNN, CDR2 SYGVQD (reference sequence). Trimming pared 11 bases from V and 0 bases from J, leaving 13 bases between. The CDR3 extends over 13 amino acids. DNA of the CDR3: TGCGCCTTCCTACCTTGGTTGAACACTGAAGCTTTCTTT. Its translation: CAFLPWLNTEAFF.